This T cell receptor (beta chain) was recorded in a study of post-analysis software for immune sequencing data. As for this clonotype: Its antigen remains unidentified.

CDR1 is DFQATT, CDR2 SNEGSKA, per germline (reference sequence). V was cut by 4 bases and J by 0 bases, with 13 bases left in between. The CDR3 is 15 amino acids. Built from TCR beta cDNA, the libraries had unique molecular identifiers in them. TCRdb independently ran MiXCR on the PCR reads; one entry per CDR3 protein. The sample lists fewer than 850,000 distinct CDR3 sequences; around 45% were seen once. Study-wide results and limits: The study found TRBV5-6, TRBV5-1 and TRBV20-1 among 4 or 5 TRBV segments more frequent in patients than controls.

V and J are TRBV20-1 and TRBJ1-5; D ambiguous. Material for sequencing was blood. This clonotype was sampled from a girl aged 10 to 17 with multiple sclerosis. DNA of the CDR3: TGCAGTGCTAAGTCACAACGGGGTAGCAATCAGCCCCAGCATTTT. The encoded protein is CSAKSQRGSNQPQHF.